Following are 5 T cell receptor beta chains from one sample sequenced in a study of regulatory T cells in long-lasting Graves disease. Indicated time point: newly diagnosed GD, antithyroid drugs for less than 3 months. The TCR library was prepared using RNA isolated from PBMCs. Assembly of TCR beta libraries relied on iRepertoire HTBI primers together with Arm-PCR of CDR3 regions. TCRdb re-called the multiplex PCR reads through MiXCR, storing one row per CDR3 protein. The sample carries over 300,000 distinct CDR3 sequences, roughly 16% recorded once. The material sequenced was peripheral blood mononuclear cells (PBMCs), taken at new diagnosis, from a patient treated with antithyroid drugs. Every receptor here comes from a female donor with Graves disease.

This clonotype occurred many times. This CDR3 reads CASSMSSTNYGYTF. The CDR3 DNA sequence: TGTGCCAGTAGTATGAGCTCAACTAACTATGGCTACACCTTC. The chain recombines TRBV19 with TRBJ1-2; D gene unclear. The V and J ends lost 3 bases and 0 bases respectively, with 8 bases between them. This CDR3 contains 14 residues. CDR1 is LNHDA and CDR2 is SQIVND in the germline V gene (reference sequence).

This clonotype was seen ten or more times. The V gene is TRBV20-1, the J gene TRBJ2-1, with D possibly matching TRBD2 (6 bases). V was clipped by 4 bases and J by 7 bases, with 17 bases between them. Germline V gene data show CDR1 as DFQATT and CDR2 as SNEGSKA (reference sequence). This CDR3 contains 14 residues. The CDR3 is CSAISRDWENEQFF. In DNA form, the CDR3 reads TGCAGTGCTATCAGCCGGGACTGGGAAAATGAGCAGTTCTTC.

Here the CDR3 reads CASSAGPGLGYEQYF. In DNA, the CDR3 is TGTGCCAGCAGCGCTGGCCCGGGACTAGGCTACGAGCAGTACTTC. The chain has TRBV9 and TRBJ2-7; 8 bases agree with TRBD2. V shed 3 bases, J shed 3 bases, and the junction held 8 bases outside the gene matches. Germline assignment: CDR1 SGDLS and CDR2 YYNGEE. There are 15 residues in the CDR3.

This clonotype was counted many times. J is TRBJ1-1 and V is TRBV2, with no clear D. CDR1 and CDR2 (germline): SNHLY, FYNNEI. The CDR3 covers 14 residues. The V end lost 5 bases, the J end lost 1 base, and 11 bases lay between the germline ends. In DNA form, the CDR3 reads TGTGCCAGCAGTCCGTTTGGGTCGAACACTGAAGCTTTCTTT. Amino acids: CASSPFGSNTEAFF.

Remarks on this clonotype: A read error is likely here: a far larger clone is one base away. V usage is TRBV6-2 or TRBV6-3 and J usage is TRBJ2-5, with D perhaps matching TRBD2 (5 bases). CDR1 and CDR2 from the germline V gene are MNHEY and SVGEGT. The length of the CDR3 is 11 residues. CDR3 region: CASGYREGQYF. CDR3 sequence (DNA): TGTGCCAGCGGTTATCGAGAGGGCCAGTACTTC.